This note documents a single T cell receptor (beta chain) sequence. Its antigen remains unknown. This record belongs to a study of T cell responses to AZD1222 COVID-19 vaccine. Germline V CDR1 and CDR2: SGHTA, FQGNSA. The CDR3 is 15 amino acids. V was pared by 2 bases and J by 7 bases, with 6 bases of the junction left unmatched. The repertoire was sequenced with immunoSEQ multiplex PCR; TCRdb's copy has only in-frame clones and lacks some. The sample shows 90,000 to 150,000 clones, roughly 90% of them seen only once. Findings of the study overall: Donors were mostly white British, more females; clonal diversity possibly underestimated. Spike was spanned by vaccine-associated CD4 TCRs, which were dominant at 160-218 and 743-854. Of the AZD1222 recipients, only 5 to 7 were seropositive at baseline. Breadth and depth of Spike-specific TCRs rose after two AZD1222 doses.

The chain uses TRBV7-2 and TRBJ1-5; TRBD1 aligns across 9 bases. The origin of this receptor is an adult in good health. The sequencing here drew on peripheral blood, taken on day 0 of AZD1222 vaccination. CDR3: CASSLYRDRVQPQHF. In DNA form, the CDR3 reads TGTGCCAGCAGCTTATACCGGGACAGGGTCCAGCCCCAGCATTTT.